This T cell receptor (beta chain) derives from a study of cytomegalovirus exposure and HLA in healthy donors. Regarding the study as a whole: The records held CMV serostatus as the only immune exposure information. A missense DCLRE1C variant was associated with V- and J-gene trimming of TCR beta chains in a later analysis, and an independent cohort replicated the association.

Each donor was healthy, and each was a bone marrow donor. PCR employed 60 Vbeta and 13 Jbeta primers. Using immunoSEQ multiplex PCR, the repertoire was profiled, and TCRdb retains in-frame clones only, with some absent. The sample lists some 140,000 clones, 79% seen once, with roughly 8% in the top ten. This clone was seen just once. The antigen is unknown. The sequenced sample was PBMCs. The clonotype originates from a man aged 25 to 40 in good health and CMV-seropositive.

The CDR3 DNA follows: TGTGCCAGCTCATTACTCGGGGGGCCGCTGGATGATGAAAAACTGTTTTTT. Protein sequence: CASSLLGGPLDDEKLFF. This chain uses TRBV18 with TRBJ1-4, with D possibly matching TRBD1 (6 bases). CDR3 length equals 17 residues. V lost 5 bases and J lost 6, with 22 bases in between. From germline, CDR1 is KGHSH and CDR2 LQKENI.